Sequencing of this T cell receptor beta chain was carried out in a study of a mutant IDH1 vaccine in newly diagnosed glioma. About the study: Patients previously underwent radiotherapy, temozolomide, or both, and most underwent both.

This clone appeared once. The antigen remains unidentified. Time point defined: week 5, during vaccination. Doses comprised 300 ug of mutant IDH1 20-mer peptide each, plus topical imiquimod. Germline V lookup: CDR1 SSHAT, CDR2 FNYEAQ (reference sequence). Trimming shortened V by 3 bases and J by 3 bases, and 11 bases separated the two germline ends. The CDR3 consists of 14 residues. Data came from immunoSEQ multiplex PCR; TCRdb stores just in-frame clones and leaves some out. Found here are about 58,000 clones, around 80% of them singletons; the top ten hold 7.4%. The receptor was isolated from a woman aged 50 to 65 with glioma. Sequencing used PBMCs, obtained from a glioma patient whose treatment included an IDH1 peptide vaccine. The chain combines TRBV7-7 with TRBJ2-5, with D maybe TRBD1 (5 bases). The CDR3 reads CASSFPPREETQYF. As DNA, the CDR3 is TGTGCCAGCAGCTTTCCCCCCAGGGAAGAGACCCAGTACTTC.